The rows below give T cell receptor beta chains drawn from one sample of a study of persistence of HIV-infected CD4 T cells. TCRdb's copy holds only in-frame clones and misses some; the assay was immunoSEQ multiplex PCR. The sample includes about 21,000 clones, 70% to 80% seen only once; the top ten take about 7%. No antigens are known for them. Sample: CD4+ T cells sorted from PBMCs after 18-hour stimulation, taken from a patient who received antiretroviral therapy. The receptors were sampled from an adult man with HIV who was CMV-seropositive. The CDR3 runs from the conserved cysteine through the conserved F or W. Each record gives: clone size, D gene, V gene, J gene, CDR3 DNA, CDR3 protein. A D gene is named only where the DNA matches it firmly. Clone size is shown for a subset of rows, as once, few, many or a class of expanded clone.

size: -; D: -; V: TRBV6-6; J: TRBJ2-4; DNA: TGTGCCAGCATTGAGGGGTCCGCCAAAAACATTCAGTACTTC; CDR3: CASIEGSAKNIQYF
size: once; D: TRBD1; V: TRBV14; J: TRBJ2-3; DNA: TGTGCCAGCAGCCAAGATCGATTATCGGCCCCCGGGACAGGGGGCTTTAGGGGCACAGATACGCAGTATTTT; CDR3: CASSQDRLSAPGTGGFRGTDTQYF
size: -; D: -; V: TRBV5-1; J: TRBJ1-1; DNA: TGCGCCAGCAGTTTCGGGGTAGAAAACACTGAAGCTTTCTTT; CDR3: CASSFGVENTEAFF
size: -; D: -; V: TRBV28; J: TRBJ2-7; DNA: TGTGCCAGCACCCCTGGGACGGCGTCCTACGAGCAGTACTTC; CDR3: CASTPGTASYEQYF
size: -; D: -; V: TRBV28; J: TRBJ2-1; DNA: TGTGCCAGCACCCAAAATCAGATAAGCTCCTACAATGAGCAGTTCTTC; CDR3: CASTQNQISSYNEQFF
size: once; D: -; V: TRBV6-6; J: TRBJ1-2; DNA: TGTGCCAGCAGTTACTCGTCGGGGAGTTCTGGCTACACCTTC; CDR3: CASSYSSGSSGYTF
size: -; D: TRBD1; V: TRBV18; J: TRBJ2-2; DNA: TGTGCCAGCTCACCACCGGACAGGGGTTTTGGGAACACCGGGGAGCTGTTTTTT; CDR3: CASSPPDRGFGNTGELFF
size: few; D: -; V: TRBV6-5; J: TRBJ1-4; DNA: TGTGCCAGCAGGGACGACCCAGCCCGGGAAAAACTGTTTTTT; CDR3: CASRDDPAREKLFF
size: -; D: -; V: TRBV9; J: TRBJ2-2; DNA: TGTGCCAGCAGCGTAGTAGGCAGGGACACCGGGGAGCTGTTTTTT; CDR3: CASSVVGRDTGELFF
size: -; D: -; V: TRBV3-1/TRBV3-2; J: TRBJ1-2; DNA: TGTGCCAGCAGCCTAGGGACCGCTACCTATGGCTACACCTTC; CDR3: CASSLGTATYGYTF
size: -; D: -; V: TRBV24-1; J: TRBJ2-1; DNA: TGTGCCACCAGTGATCCTTTAGGCCTCAATGAGCAGTTCTTC; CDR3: CATSDPLGLNEQFF
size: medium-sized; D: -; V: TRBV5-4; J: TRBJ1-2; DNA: TGTGCCAGCAGCCGGAAAAGGCAGGGAACACGGTTTGGCTACACCTTC; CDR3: CASSRKRQGTRFGYTF
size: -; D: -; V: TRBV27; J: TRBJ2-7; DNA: TGTGCCAGCAGGTCGGCGGAGGTTTGGAGTGAGCAGTACTTC; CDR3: CASRSAEVWSEQYF
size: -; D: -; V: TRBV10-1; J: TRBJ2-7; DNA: TGCGCCAGCAGTGAGTCGGGCCCGAGGGGCGAGCAGTACTTC; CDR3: CASSESGPRGEQYF
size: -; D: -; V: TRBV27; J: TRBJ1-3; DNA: TGTGCCAGCAGAGACAGCTCTGGAAACACCATATATTTT; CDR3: CASRDSSGNTIYF
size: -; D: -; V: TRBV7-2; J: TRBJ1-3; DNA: TGTGCCAGCAGCCAAGACGCCAACTCTGGAAACACCATATATTTT; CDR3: CASSQDANSGNTIYF
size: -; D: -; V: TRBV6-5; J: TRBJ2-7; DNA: TGTGCCACAGAGGACGACTCCTACGAGCAGTACTTC; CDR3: CATEDDSYEQYF
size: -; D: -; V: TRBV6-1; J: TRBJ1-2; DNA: TGTGCCAGCAAGGTGGTTTCCTATGGCTACACCTTC; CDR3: CASKVVSYGYTF
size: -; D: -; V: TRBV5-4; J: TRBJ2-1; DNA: TGTGCCAGCAGCTTGGGCAGCTCCTACAATGAGCAGTTCTTC; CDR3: CASSLGSSYNEQFF
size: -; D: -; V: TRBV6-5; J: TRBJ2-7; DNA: TGTGCCAGCAGCACTAAGTATCCCGGGGCAGCGCAGTACTTC; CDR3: CASSTKYPGAAQYF
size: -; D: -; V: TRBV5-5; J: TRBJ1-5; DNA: TGTGCCAGCAGCCCCCATCCCGTGGGCAGGGGAGGTCAGCCCCAGCATTTT; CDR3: CASSPHPVGRGGQPQHF
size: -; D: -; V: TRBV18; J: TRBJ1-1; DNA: TGTGCCAGCTCGGATACATTGAACACTGAAGCTTTCTTT; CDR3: CASSDTLNTEAFF
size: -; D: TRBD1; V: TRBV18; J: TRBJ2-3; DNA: TGTGCCAGCTCACCACCCGGACAGGGAACGGGCACAGATACGCAGTATTTT; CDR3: CASSPPGQGTGTDTQYF
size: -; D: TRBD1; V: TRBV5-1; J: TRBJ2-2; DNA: TGCGCCAGCAGCTTACTGACAGGGGTGAACACCGGGGAGCTGTTTTTT; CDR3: CASSLLTGVNTGELFF
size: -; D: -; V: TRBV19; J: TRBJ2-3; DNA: TGTGCCAGTAAGGAGGGGGGCGGGCGCACAGATACGCAGTATTTT; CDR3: CASKEGGGRTDTQYF
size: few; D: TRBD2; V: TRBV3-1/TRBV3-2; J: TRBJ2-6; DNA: TGTGCCAGCAGCCCTCGACTAGCAGGCTCTGGGGCCAACGTCCTGACTTTC; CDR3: CASSPRLAGSGANVLTF
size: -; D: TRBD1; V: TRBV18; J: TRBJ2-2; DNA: TGTGCCAGCTCACGTGCCGGGACAGCAAACACCGGGGAGCTGTTTTTT; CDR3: CASSRAGTANTGELFF
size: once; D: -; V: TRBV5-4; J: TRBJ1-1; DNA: TGTGCCAGCAGCCAAGGGACTTCACTGAACACTGAAGCTTTCTTT; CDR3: CASSQGTSLNTEAFF
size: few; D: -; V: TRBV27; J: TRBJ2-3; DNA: TGTGCCAGCAGTTTACTACCGGGGGCCAGCACAGATACGCAGTATTTT; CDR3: CASSLLPGASTDTQYF
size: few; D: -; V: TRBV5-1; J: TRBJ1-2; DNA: TGCGCCAGCAGCTTGGAGCAGCCTTCTTATGGCTACACCTTC; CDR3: CASSLEQPSYGYTF
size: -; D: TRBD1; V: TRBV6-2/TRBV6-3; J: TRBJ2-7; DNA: TGTGCCAGCAGCGGACAGGGCTACGAGCAGTACTTC; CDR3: CASSGQGYEQYF
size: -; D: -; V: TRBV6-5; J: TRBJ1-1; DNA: TGTGCCAGCACCCAATCCAGCACTGAAGCTTTCTTT; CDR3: CASTQSSTEAFF
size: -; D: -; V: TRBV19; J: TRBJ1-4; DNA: TGTGCCAGTAGGAAACAGGGAACTAATGAAAAACTGTTTTTT; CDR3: CASRKQGTNEKLFF
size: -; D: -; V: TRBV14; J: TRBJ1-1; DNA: TGTGCCAGCAGCCAAGCAGGCCTGAACACTGAAGCTTTCTTT; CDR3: CASSQAGLNTEAFF
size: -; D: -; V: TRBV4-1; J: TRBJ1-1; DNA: TGCGCCAGCAGCCAAGCAAGGGTAGGGAACACTGAAGCTTTCTTT; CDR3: CASSQARVGNTEAFF
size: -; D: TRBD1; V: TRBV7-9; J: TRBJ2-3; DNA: TGTGCCAGCAGCTTAGGCCGGACAGGGAGGCGCACAGATACGCAGTATTTT; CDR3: CASSLGRTGRRTDTQYF
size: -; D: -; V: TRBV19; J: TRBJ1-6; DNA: TGTGCCAGTAGTGATGGGGCAGGGCGATCACCCCTCCACTTT; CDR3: CASSDGAGRSPLHF
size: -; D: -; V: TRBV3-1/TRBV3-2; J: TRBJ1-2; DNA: TGTGCCAGCAGCCACGGGACCGGGAGATATGGCTACACCTTC; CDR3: CASSHGTGRYGYTF
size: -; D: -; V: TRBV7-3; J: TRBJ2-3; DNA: TGTGCCAGCAGCGTTAGGCAGGGGCGTAGAGATACGCAGTATTTT; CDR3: CASSVRQGRRDTQYF
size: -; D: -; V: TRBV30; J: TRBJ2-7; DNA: TGTGCCTGGAGTGGTCAGCCCTACGAGCAGTACTTC; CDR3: CAWSGQPYEQYF
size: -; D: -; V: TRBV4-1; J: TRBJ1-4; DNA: TGCGCCAGCAGCCCAAGGCCGGCCGGGGTATCGGATGAAAAACTGTTTTTT; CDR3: CASSPRPAGVSDEKLFF
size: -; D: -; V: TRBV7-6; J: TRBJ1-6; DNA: TGTGCCAGCAGCTCCGTCGACAGGCCTAATTCACCCCTCCACTTT; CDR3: CASSSVDRPNSPLHF
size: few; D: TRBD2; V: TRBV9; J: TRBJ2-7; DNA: TGTGCCAGCAGCGTAGATCCTAGCGGGAAATACGAGCAGTACTTC; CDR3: CASSVDPSGKYEQYF
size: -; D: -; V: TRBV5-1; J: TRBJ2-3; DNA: TGCGCCAGCAGCTTGGGTAGGGGGTCAGGCACAGATACGCAGTATTTT; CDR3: CASSLGRGSGTDTQYF
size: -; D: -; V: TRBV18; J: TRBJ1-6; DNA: TGTGCCAGCTCGCCCGACAGAAAGAATTCACCCCTCCACTTT; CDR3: CASSPDRKNSPLHF
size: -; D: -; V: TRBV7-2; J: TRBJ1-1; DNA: TGTGCCAGCAGCTTAGCCCAGGGGTTGAACACTGAAGCTTTCTTT; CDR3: CASSLAQGLNTEAFF